Given below is one TCR beta chain in context. Its antigen is not identified. An expansion of CD8+CD57+ cells by flow cytometry had been shown in patients chosen for sequencing. Each patient had severe acquired aplastic anemia. Trimming left V 6 bases short and J 0 bases short, with 9 bases between. CDR1 is MNHNS and CDR2 is SASEGT in the germline V gene. This CDR3 has 13 residues. The template used for profiling TCR beta VDJ and CDR3 was genomic DNA. TCRdb reanalysed the reads using MiXCR and keeps one entry per CDR3 protein. The data contain 450,000 to 600,000 distinct CDR3 sequences, less than 35% of them seen just once; the ten biggest clones take up roughly 0.8%. This specimen belongs to a study of CD8+CD57+ T cells in acquired aplastic anemia. Study context: Sorted CD4+ and CD8+ cells yielded DNA averaging around 3.2 ug.

Findings of the study overall: Around 30 sequences, all CD8+ CDR3, were shared between patients and controls.

This chain joins TRBV6-1 and TRBJ2-7, with D possibly TRBD2 on 6 matching bases. Sequencing was carried out using sorted CD4+, CD8+, or CD8+CD57+ T cells (not recorded which) from PBMCs. The origin of this receptor is a human donor with aplastic anemia. CDR3 nucleotide sequence: TGTGCCAGCAGCAGGACTAACTCCTACGAGCAGTACTTC. This gives the protein CASSRTNSYEQYF.